This is a list of T cell receptor beta chains from one sample in a study of blood T cells in healthy people across ages. TCRdb recomputed calls from the 5' RACE reads with MiXCR, one row per CDR3 protein. The sample holds about 1.4 million distinct CDR3 sequences; 59% are singletons and the top ten take over 5.5%. Material: blood. The receptor set was obtained from a man between 18 and 35 years old in good health. Each CDR3 is given with its conserved first and last residue. Fields, in order: V gene, clone size, D gene, J gene, CDR3 DNA, CDR3 protein. The D gene is left open where the match is weak. For some rows the clone size is stated as once, few or many, or as a class when expanded; others skip it.

v_call: TRBV10-3; clone_size: -; d_call: -; j_call: TRBJ1-2; cdr3_nt: TGTGCCATCAGTGAGGGGGGAGAGCATGGCTACACCTTC; cdr3_aa: CAISEGGEHGYTF
v_call: TRBV2; clone_size: -; d_call: -; j_call: TRBJ2-5; cdr3_nt: TGTGCCAGCAGTGAATCTTCGGAGACCCAGAACTTC; cdr3_aa: CASSESSETQNF
v_call: TRBV27; clone_size: few; d_call: TRBD2; j_call: TRBJ2-5; cdr3_nt: TGTGCCAGCAGTTCCCTAGGTAGCGGGAGGCTGGAGACCCAGTACTTC; cdr3_aa: CASSSLGSGRLETQYF
v_call: TRBV12-3/TRBV12-4; clone_size: -; d_call: -; j_call: TRBJ1-1; cdr3_nt: TGTGCCAGCAGTTTTGGGACCCCCGAAGCTTTCTTT; cdr3_aa: CASSFGTPEAFF
v_call: TRBV7-9; clone_size: -; d_call: -; j_call: TRBJ1-4; cdr3_nt: TGTGCCAGCACCTCGGACAGTACTAATGAAAAACTGTTTTTT; cdr3_aa: CASTSDSTNEKLFF
v_call: TRBV11-3; clone_size: -; d_call: -; j_call: TRBJ2-5; cdr3_nt: TGTGCCAGCAGCTTAGAGGCTGGAGGGCCGGGAGAGACCCAGTACTTC; cdr3_aa: CASSLEAGGPGETQYF
v_call: TRBV6-6; clone_size: once; d_call: -; j_call: TRBJ1-2; cdr3_nt: TGTGCCAGCAGTAATCCAACGGGGTCTAACTATGGCTACACCTTC; cdr3_aa: CASSNPTGSNYGYTF
v_call: TRBV5-1; clone_size: -; d_call: TRBD1; j_call: TRBJ1-5; cdr3_nt: TGCGCCAGCAGCTTGGACAGGGGGCCTCCTAGCAATCAGCCCCAGCATTTT; cdr3_aa: CASSLDRGPPSNQPQHF
v_call: TRBV14; clone_size: -; d_call: TRBD1; j_call: TRBJ2-4; cdr3_nt: TGTGCCAGCAGCCCAGAGTATGGCAGGGGGCTAGGAAAGCAGTACTTC; cdr3_aa: CASSPEYGRGLGKQYF
v_call: TRBV7-9; clone_size: -; d_call: -; j_call: TRBJ2-7; cdr3_nt: TGTGCCAGCAGCTTAGTCCCAGAGAAATCGCCCTACGAGCAGTACTTC; cdr3_aa: CASSLVPEKSPYEQYF
v_call: TRBV10-3; clone_size: -; d_call: -; j_call: TRBJ2-3; cdr3_nt: TGTGCCATCAGTGAGTCCGGGGTGGATACGCAGTATTTT; cdr3_aa: CAISESGVDTQYF
v_call: TRBV6-6; clone_size: -; d_call: -; j_call: TRBJ2-7; cdr3_nt: TGTGCCAGCAGTTACTCGATAAGCGACGCCTACAATGAGCAGTACTTC; cdr3_aa: CASSYSISDAYNEQYF
v_call: TRBV4-1; clone_size: -; d_call: -; j_call: TRBJ2-7; cdr3_nt: TGCGCCAGCAGCCAAGATAACGGGGGCTCCTACAATGAGCAGTACTTC; cdr3_aa: CASSQDNGGSYNEQYF
v_call: TRBV4-1; clone_size: -; d_call: -; j_call: TRBJ1-5; cdr3_nt: TGCGCCAGCAGCCAATACGGGGAAGGGAGCAATCAGCCCCAGCATTTT; cdr3_aa: CASSQYGEGSNQPQHF
v_call: TRBV10-3; clone_size: few; d_call: -; j_call: TRBJ2-3; cdr3_nt: TGTGCCATCAGTGAAGAAGCGAGGACGCAGTATTTT; cdr3_aa: CAISEEARTQYF
v_call: TRBV4-1; clone_size: -; d_call: TRBD2; j_call: TRBJ2-7; cdr3_nt: TGCGCCAGCAGCCAATCGACTAGCGGGAGGGTCTACAATGAGCAGTACTTC; cdr3_aa: CASSQSTSGRVYNEQYF
v_call: TRBV29-1; clone_size: -; d_call: -; j_call: TRBJ1-4; cdr3_nt: TGCAGCGTTGAAGACAGGGAAGCAACTAATGAAAAACTGTTTTTT; cdr3_aa: CSVEDREATNEKLFF
v_call: TRBV11-2; clone_size: -; d_call: TRBD1; j_call: TRBJ1-5; cdr3_nt: TGTGCCAGCAGCTTAGGGGCAGGAGGGACAGTCCTTGATCAGCCCCAGCATTTT; cdr3_aa: CASSLGAGGTVLDQPQHF
v_call: TRBV21-1; clone_size: few; d_call: -; j_call: TRBJ2-1; cdr3_nt: TGTGCCAGCAGCACTCCCCGGGACTCCCGGTTGAATGAGCAGTTCTTC; cdr3_aa: CASSTPRDSRLNEQFF
v_call: TRBV7-9; clone_size: once; d_call: TRBD1; j_call: TRBJ2-7; cdr3_nt: TGTGCCAGCAGCTTAGGGACAGGGACAATGGAGGAAGAGCAGTACTTC; cdr3_aa: CASSLGTGTMEEEQYF
v_call: TRBV6-2/TRBV6-3; clone_size: -; d_call: TRBD1; j_call: TRBJ1-2; cdr3_nt: TGTGCCAGCAGACTACAGGGGGCCATCTCTAACTATGGCTACACCTTC; cdr3_aa: CASRLQGAISNYGYTF
v_call: TRBV15; clone_size: -; d_call: TRBD1; j_call: TRBJ1-6; cdr3_nt: TGTGCCACCAGCAGAGATTGGGGGACAGGGGGAAGGCCCCTCCACTTT; cdr3_aa: CATSRDWGTGGRPLHF
v_call: TRBV5-1; clone_size: -; d_call: TRBD2; j_call: TRBJ2-3; cdr3_nt: TGCGCCAGCAGCCCTGGGGTCGATGGCGGGGGGACAGATACGCAGTATTTT; cdr3_aa: CASSPGVDGGGTDTQYF
v_call: TRBV4-1; clone_size: -; d_call: TRBD2; j_call: TRBJ2-4; cdr3_nt: TGCGCCAGCAGCCCCAATGGGGGGGAGCAGTACTTC; cdr3_aa: CASSPNGGEQYF
v_call: TRBV4-3; clone_size: few; d_call: -; j_call: TRBJ2-7; cdr3_nt: TGCGCCAGCAGCCATCATGGGTCTAGCTACGAGCAGTACTTC; cdr3_aa: CASSHHGSSYEQYF
v_call: TRBV6-6; clone_size: -; d_call: -; j_call: TRBJ1-6; cdr3_nt: TGTGCCAGCAGCCCCGGGACGGATGATTCACCCCTCCACTTT; cdr3_aa: CASSPGTDDSPLHF
v_call: TRBV5-1; clone_size: -; d_call: -; j_call: TRBJ2-1; cdr3_nt: TGCGCCAGCAGCTTGTTAGGGGCAGACTACAATGAGCAGTTCTTC; cdr3_aa: CASSLLGADYNEQFF
v_call: TRBV7-9; clone_size: few; d_call: -; j_call: TRBJ2-7; cdr3_nt: TGTGCCAGCAGTTCCGGGGAAATTAACGAGCAGTACTTC; cdr3_aa: CASSSGEINEQYF
v_call: TRBV7-2; clone_size: -; d_call: -; j_call: TRBJ2-1; cdr3_nt: TGTGCCAGCAGCTTATTTGATCGGCGTAGCGATGAGCAGTTCTTC; cdr3_aa: CASSLFDRRSDEQFF
v_call: TRBV15; clone_size: -; d_call: TRBD1; j_call: TRBJ2-5; cdr3_nt: TGTGCCACCAGCAGAGACGGGACAGGGGGCCGTCAAGAGACCCAGTACTTC; cdr3_aa: CATSRDGTGGRQETQYF
v_call: TRBV27; clone_size: -; d_call: -; j_call: TRBJ2-1; cdr3_nt: TGTGCCAGCAGTTTCGGGGGGCTTAGTAGCTCCTACAATGTGCAGTTCTTC; cdr3_aa: CASSFGGLSSSYNVQFF
v_call: TRBV3-1; clone_size: -; d_call: TRBD2; j_call: TRBJ2-1; cdr3_nt: TGTGCCAGCAGCCATCTAATAGCGGGAGCGGCCCGGGAGCAGTTCTTC; cdr3_aa: CASSHLIAGAAREQFF
v_call: TRBV7-9; clone_size: few; d_call: TRBD1; j_call: TRBJ2-1; cdr3_nt: TGTGCCAGCAGCCCCGGGACAGGGTTTCAAAATGAGCAGTTCTTC; cdr3_aa: CASSPGTGFQNEQFF
v_call: TRBV10-3; clone_size: -; d_call: TRBD2; j_call: TRBJ2-7; cdr3_nt: TGTGCCATCAGTGAAGTCCCCTCTAGCGGGGATGTACGGATGTGGGGAGAGCAGTACTTC; cdr3_aa: CAISEVPSSGDVRMWGEQYF
v_call: TRBV6-2/TRBV6-3; clone_size: -; d_call: TRBD1; j_call: TRBJ1-5; cdr3_nt: TGTGCCAGCAGCCGCGGGACAGTCCCTCCCGCCAATCAGCCCCAGCATTTT; cdr3_aa: CASSRGTVPPANQPQHF
v_call: TRBV20-1; clone_size: -; d_call: TRBD1; j_call: TRBJ1-5; cdr3_nt: TGCAGTGCTAGAATCCCCCGACAGGGAGGCTTGGGACAGCCCCAGCATTTT; cdr3_aa: CSARIPRQGGLGQPQHF
v_call: TRBV5-5; clone_size: -; d_call: TRBD1; j_call: TRBJ1-2; cdr3_nt: TGTGCCAGCAGCTTGGAAGACAGGACAGGATTTTATGGCTACACCTTC; cdr3_aa: CASSLEDRTGFYGYTF
v_call: TRBV9; clone_size: few; d_call: -; j_call: TRBJ2-3; cdr3_nt: TGTGCCAGCAGCCCGACCGGACTAACGGGGTACGCAGATACGCAGTATTTT; cdr3_aa: CASSPTGLTGYADTQYF
v_call: TRBV5-1; clone_size: once; d_call: TRBD2; j_call: TRBJ2-7; cdr3_nt: TGCGCCAGCAGCTCCCCTAGCGGGGCCCACAATGAGCAGTACTTC; cdr3_aa: CASSSPSGAHNEQYF
v_call: TRBV12-3/TRBV12-4; clone_size: few; d_call: -; j_call: TRBJ1-1; cdr3_nt: TGTGCCAGCAGCCCTAGTCGGGGGAACACTGAAGCTTTCTTT; cdr3_aa: CASSPSRGNTEAFF